The rows below give T cell receptor beta chains drawn from one sample of a study of OX40 agonist ivuxolimab in advanced cancers. Clones were read by immunoSEQ multiplex PCR, and TCRdb kept only the in-frame ones, dropping some. Of fewer than 80,000 clones in the sample, 70% to 90% are singletons; the top ten hold around 0.75%. The sequences come from CD4+ or CD8+ T cells sorted from blood, collected in a trial of the OX40 agonist ivuxolimab. Receptor source: an adult with an advanced solid tumor such as melanoma, head and neck, liver or kidney cancer. CDR3s include the opening cysteine and the closing phenylalanine or tryptophan. The D gene is left open where the match is weak. The size of a clone is reported for some rows only, either as once, few or many, or as a class for expanded clones.

>NA|TRBJ2-2|NA|TRBV7-6
TGTGCCAGCAGCTTTGCTCAAAACACCGGGGAGCTGTTTTTT
CASSFAQNTGELFF
>TRBD2|TRBJ2-1|NA|TRBV6-1
TGTGCCAGCAGTGCGGGACTAGCCCTACTAGGAGAGCAGTTCTTC
CASSAGLALLGEQFF
>NA|TRBJ2-5|once|TRBV27
TGTGCCAGCAGTTTCGGACCTGGGAAGACCCAGTACTTC
CASSFGPGKTQYF
>TRBD1|TRBJ1-3|few|TRBV13
TGTGCCAGCAGCATCCGGGACAGGGGTGCCCGAAACACCATATATTTT
CASSIRDRGARNTIYF
>NA|TRBJ2-3|NA|TRBV5-4
TGTGCCAGCAGCTTTAAACTAGATAACACAGATACGCAGTATTTT
CASSFKLDNTDTQYF
>NA|TRBJ2-5|NA|TRBV7-9
TGTGCCAGCAGCTTAGCTTCAGGCAGGACAATCCAAGAGACCCAGTACTTC
CASSLASGRTIQETQYF
>NA|TRBJ2-7|NA|TRBV15
TGTGCCACCAGCAGGCCATTGGGCGAGCAGTACTTC
CATSRPLGEQYF
>NA|TRBJ2-3|NA|TRBV6-5
TGTGCCAGCAGACTGGTCCCAGGGACAGATACGCAGTATTTT
CASRLVPGTDTQYF
>NA|TRBJ2-5|NA|TRBV29-1
TGCAGCGCTTACAGGGATTTCGGAGAGACCCAGTACTTC
CSAYRDFGETQYF
>TRBD1|TRBJ2-7|NA|TRBV29-1
TGCAGCGTTGAAGGAAGGGGGACAGGGGGACGAGAGCAGTACTTC
CSVEGRGTGGREQYF
>NA|TRBJ1-2|NA|TRBV2
TGTGCCAGCAGTGTGGGGAGGGAAGATGGCTACACCTTC
CASSVGREDGYTF
>TRBD1|TRBJ2-7|few|TRBV10-3
TGTGCCATCACATCGGGACAGGGTTACGAGCAGTACTTC
CAITSGQGYEQYF
>NA|TRBJ2-1|NA|TRBV12-2
TGTGCAAGTCGCTGTTTGGGCAGGGGGCTGAATGAGCAGTTCTTC
CASRCLGRGLNEQFF
>TRBD1|TRBJ2-5|NA|TRBV18
TGTGCCAGCTCACCCGACAGGGGTGGAGAGACCCAGTACTTC
CASSPDRGGETQYF
>NA|TRBJ2-5|NA|TRBV5-1
TGCGCCAGCAGCTCCCCGACACCGGGACGCTCCAAGGGGGAGACCCAGTACTTC
CASSSPTPGRSKGETQYF
>TRBD2|TRBJ2-5|NA|TRBV7-2
TGTGCCAGCAGCCTCGGACTAGCAGAGACCCAGTACTTC
CASSLGLAETQYF
>NA|TRBJ1-6|NA|TRBV30
TGTGCCTGGAGCCAGGGGAGGACACCCCTCCACTTT
CAWSQGRTPLHF
>NA|TRBJ2-6|NA|TRBV7-2
TGTGGTGGAGGGGCTGATGGGGCCAACGTCCTGACTTTC
CGGGADGANVLTF
>NA|TRBJ2-7|NA|TRBV7-2
TGTGCCAGCAGCTCACAGAAAGGCAGCTCCTACGAGCAGTACTTC
CASSSQKGSSYEQYF
>TRBD1|TRBJ2-7|NA|TRBV7-9
TGTGCCAGCAGCTTATTAGGGACAGGGGACGAGCAGTACTTC
CASSLLGTGDEQYF
>NA|TRBJ1-5|NA|TRBV28
TGTGCCAGCAGACTCCCCACCGGGGTCTTTAATCAGCCCCAGCATTTT
CASRLPTGVFNQPQHF
>TRBD1|TRBJ2-3|NA|TRBV9
TGTGCCAGCAGCAAAACGTTGGGGGGACAGGGAGCGATAGATACGCAGTATTTT
CASSKTLGGQGAIDTQYF
>TRBD2|TRBJ2-3|NA|TRBV7-9
TGTGCCAGCAGCCAAGAAGCGGGGGGCACAGATACGCAGTATTTT
CASSQEAGGTDTQYF
>NA|TRBJ1-6|NA|TRBV28
TGTGCCAGCAGTGTCGACGGGGGAAATTCACCCCTCCACTTT
CASSVDGGNSPLHF
>TRBD1|TRBJ2-1|once|TRBV7-3
TGTGCCAGCAGCACCCAGACAGGGTATGGCTCCTACAATGAGCAGTTCTTC
CASSTQTGYGSYNEQFF
>NA|TRBJ2-5|NA|TRBV27
TGTGCCAGCAGTCTCTTCGGGCAAGAGACCCAGTACTTC
CASSLFGQETQYF
>TRBD2|TRBJ2-6|NA|TRBV4-2
TGTGCCAGCAGCCAAACTAGCGGGAGGATTGATGGGGCCAACGTCCTGACTTTC
CASSQTSGRIDGANVLTF
>NA|TRBJ2-1|NA|TRBV2
TGTGCCAGCAAGTTCCAGAGCTCCTACAATGAGCAGTTCTTC
CASKFQSSYNEQFF
>NA|TRBJ2-3|few|TRBV25-1
TGTGCCGGAAAACTCCTTAGCGGTAGCACAGATACGCAGTATTTT
CAGKLLSGSTDTQYF
>NA|TRBJ2-3|NA|TRBV18
TGTGCCAGCTCTCCGACAGCCACAGATACGCAGTATTTT
CASSPTATDTQYF
>NA|TRBJ2-1|NA|TRBV7-8
TGTGCCAGCAGCTTAGTAAATGAGCAGTTCTTC
CASSLVNEQFF
>NA|TRBJ2-5|NA|TRBV18
TGTGCCAGCTCACCAAAAAGGGCCGAAGCCCAGTACTTC
CASSPKRAEAQYF
>TRBD2|TRBJ2-7|NA|TRBV6-5
TGTGCCAGCAGTTGGACTAGCGGGGGGTACGAGCAGTACTTC
CASSWTSGGYEQYF
>TRBD1|TRBJ2-1|NA|TRBV11-2
TGTGCCAGCAGCTCAGACAGGGCTTACAATGAGCAGTTCTTC
CASSSDRAYNEQFF
>TRBD1|TRBJ2-5|NA|TRBV2
TGTGCCAGCAGTGATGGGACAGGGGGAGAGACCCAGTACTTC
CASSDGTGGETQYF
>NA|TRBJ2-1|NA|TRBV6-4
TGTGCCAGCAGATTATTCGCGGGCGACAACAATGAGCAGTTCTTC
CASRLFAGDNNEQFF
>NA|TRBJ1-2|NA|TRBV29-1
TGCAGCGTTTCGGCCGCTGGGGGGTTTTATGGCTACACCTTC
CSVSAAGGFYGYTF
>NA|TRBJ1-2|NA|TRBV5-4
TGTGCCAGCAGCTTGCAGACCAGAACTAACTATGGCTACACCTTC
CASSLQTRTNYGYTF
>TRBD2|TRBJ2-3|NA|TRBV28
TGTGCCAGCAGCGAGGGCGGGGGAAGGGCAGATACGCAGTATTTT
CASSEGGGRADTQYF
>TRBD2|TRBJ2-1|NA|TRBV4-3
TGCGCCAGCAGCCTGGGACTAGCGGGAGGGTATGGCAATGAGCAGTTCTTC
CASSLGLAGGYGNEQFF
>NA|TRBJ2-2|NA|TRBV5-1
TGCGCCAGCAGCTTGAAACAGGTTCGCACCGGGGAGCTGTTTTTT
CASSLKQVRTGELFF
>TRBD1|TRBJ1-2|NA|TRBV30
TGTGCCTGGAGTAAACAGGGGTTCGTCTATGGCTACACCTTC
CAWSKQGFVYGYTF
>NA|TRBJ1-4|NA|TRBV6-5
TGTGCCAGCAGCCAGGGACGGTATAATGAAAAACTGTTTTTT
CASSQGRYNEKLFF
>TRBD1|TRBJ2-5|NA|TRBV11-2
TGTGCCAGCAGCGTAACAGGGGTCGGGGCCGAGACCCAGTACTTC
CASSVTGVGAETQYF
>TRBD2|TRBJ2-1|NA|TRBV19
TGTGCCAGTAGTCGGGGGCCCGGGGGGGCGGCGATCAATGAGCAGTTCTTC
CASSRGPGGAAINEQFF
>NA|TRBJ2-7|NA|TRBV7-9
TGTGCCAGCAGCTTGTCGGGGATTAGCCACGAGCAGTACTTC
CASSLSGISHEQYF
>NA|TRBJ1-5|NA|TRBV28
TGTGCCAGCAGTTTTACGGGAAATCAGCCCCAGCATTTT
CASSFTGNQPQHF
>NA|TRBJ2-2|NA|TRBV11-3
TGTGCCAGCAGCCCTCGAGGACCCCTAAAGACCGGGGAGCTGTTTTTT
CASSPRGPLKTGELFF
>NA|TRBJ2-2|NA|TRBV7-2
TGTGCCAGCAGCTTAGAAGGCACCGGGGAGCTGTTTTTT
CASSLEGTGELFF
>NA|TRBJ1-2|NA|TRBV7-9
TGTGCCAGCACCCCCGGGGGGGACTTTCGGCCATTTTATGGCTACACCTTC
CASTPGGDFRPFYGYTF
>NA|TRBJ2-5|NA|TRBV5-1
TGCGCCAGCAGCGCAGGGGCCCAAGAGACCCAGTACTTC
CASSAGAQETQYF
>TRBD1|TRBJ2-5|NA|TRBV4-3
TGCGCCAGCAGCCAAGATCGAACAGGGGGATATGAGACCCAGTACTTC
CASSQDRTGGYETQYF
>TRBD2|TRBJ2-1|NA|TRBV19
TGTGCCAGTAGTAGTTCTAGCGGAAGCTCCTACAATGAGCAGTTCTTC
CASSSSSGSSYNEQFF
>TRBD1|TRBJ1-2|NA|TRBV29-1
TGCAGCGTTGAGGGACAGCTCAACTATGGCTACACCTTC
CSVEGQLNYGYTF
>TRBD1|TRBJ1-5|NA|TRBV29-1
TGCAGCGTGAAAGACAGGGGTGACTATCAGCCCCAGCATTTT
CSVKDRGDYQPQHF
>NA|TRBJ1-4|NA|TRBV2
TGTGCCAGCAGTGACGGGCTTAATGAAAAACTGTTTTTT
CASSDGLNEKLFF
>TRBD2|TRBJ2-2|NA|TRBV7-8
TGTGCCAGCAGCTTACTAGCGGGATATACCGGGGAGCTGTTTTTT
CASSLLAGYTGELFF
>TRBD2|TRBJ2-5|NA|TRBV5-6
TGTGCCAGCAGCTCCACTCTAGCGGGCCAAGAGACCCAGTACTTC
CASSSTLAGQETQYF
>NA|TRBJ2-1|NA|TRBV27
TGTGCCAGCAGTTCAAACAGGGGGGGAGGCAATGAGCAGTTCTTC
CASSSNRGGGNEQFF
>NA|TRBJ2-1|once|TRBV11-3
TGTGCCAGCAGCTTAGATCTGGGCCGTGAGCAGTTCTTC
CASSLDLGREQFF